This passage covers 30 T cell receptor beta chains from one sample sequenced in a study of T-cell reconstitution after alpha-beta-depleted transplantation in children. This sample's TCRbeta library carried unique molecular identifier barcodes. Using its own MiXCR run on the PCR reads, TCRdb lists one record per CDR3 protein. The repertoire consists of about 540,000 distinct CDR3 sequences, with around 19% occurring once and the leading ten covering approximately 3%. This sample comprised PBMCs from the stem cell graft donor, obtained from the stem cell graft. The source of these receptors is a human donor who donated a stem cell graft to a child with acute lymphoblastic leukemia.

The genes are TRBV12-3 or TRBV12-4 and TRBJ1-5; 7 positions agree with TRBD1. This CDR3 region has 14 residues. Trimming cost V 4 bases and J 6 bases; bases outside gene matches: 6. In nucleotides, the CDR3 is TGTGCCAGCAGTTCGGGACAGAATACTCAGCCCCAGCATTTT. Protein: CASSSGQNTQPQHF.

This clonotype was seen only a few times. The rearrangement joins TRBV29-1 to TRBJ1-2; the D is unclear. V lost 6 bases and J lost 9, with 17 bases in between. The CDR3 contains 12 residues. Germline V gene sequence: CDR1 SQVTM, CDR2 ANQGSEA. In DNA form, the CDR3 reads TGCAGCGTAACCCTTCGCCAGGCTAGCTACACCTTC. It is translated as CSVTLRQASYTF. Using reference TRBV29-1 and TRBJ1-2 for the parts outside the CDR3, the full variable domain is SAVISQKPSRDICQRGTSLTIQCQVDSQVTMMFWYRQQPGQSLTLIATANQGSEATYESGFVIDKFPISRPNLTFSTLTVSNMSPEDSSIYLCSVTLRQASYTFGSGTRLTVV.

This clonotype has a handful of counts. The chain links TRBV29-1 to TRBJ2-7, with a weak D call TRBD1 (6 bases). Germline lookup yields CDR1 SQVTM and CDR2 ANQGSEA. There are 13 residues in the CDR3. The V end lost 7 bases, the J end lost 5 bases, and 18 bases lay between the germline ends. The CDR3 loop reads CSAATGRSNEQYF. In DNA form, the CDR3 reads TGCAGCGCCGCTACAGGGCGATCTAACGAGCAGTACTTC.

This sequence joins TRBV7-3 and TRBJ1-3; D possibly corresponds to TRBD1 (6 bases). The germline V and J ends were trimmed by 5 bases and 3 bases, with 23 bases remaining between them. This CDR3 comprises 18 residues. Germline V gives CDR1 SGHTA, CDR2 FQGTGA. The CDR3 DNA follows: TGTGCCAGCAGCCCAACGCCCAGCGTGGGGGGCGGTGGAAACACCATATATTTT. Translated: CASSPTPSVGGGGNTIYF.

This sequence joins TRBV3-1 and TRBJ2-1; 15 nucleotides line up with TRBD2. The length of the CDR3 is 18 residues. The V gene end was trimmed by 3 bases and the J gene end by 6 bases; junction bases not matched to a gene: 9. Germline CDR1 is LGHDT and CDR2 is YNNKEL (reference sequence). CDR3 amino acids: CASSQWGGTSGRLNEQFF. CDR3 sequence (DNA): TGTGCCAGCAGCCAGTGGGGGGGGACTAGCGGGAGGCTCAATGAGCAGTTCTTC.

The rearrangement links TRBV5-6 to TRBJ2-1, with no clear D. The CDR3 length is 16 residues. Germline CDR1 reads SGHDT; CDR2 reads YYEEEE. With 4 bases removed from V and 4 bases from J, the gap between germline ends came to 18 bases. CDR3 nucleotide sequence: TGTGCCAGCAGCCTAGGACCCCAATCGGTGTACAATGAGCAGTTCTTC. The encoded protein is CASSLGPQSVYNEQFF.

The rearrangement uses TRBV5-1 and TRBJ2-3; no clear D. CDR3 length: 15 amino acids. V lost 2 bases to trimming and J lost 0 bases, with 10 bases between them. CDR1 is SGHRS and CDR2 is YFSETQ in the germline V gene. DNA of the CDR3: TGCGCCAGCAGCTTCACGGATACTAGCACAGATACGCAGTATTTT. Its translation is CASSFTDTSTDTQYF.

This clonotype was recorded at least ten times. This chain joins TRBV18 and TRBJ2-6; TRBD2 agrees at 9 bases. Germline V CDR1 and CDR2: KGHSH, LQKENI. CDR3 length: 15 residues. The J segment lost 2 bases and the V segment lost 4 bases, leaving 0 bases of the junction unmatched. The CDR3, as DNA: TGTGCCAGCTCACTAGCGGGGGCTGGGGCCAACGTCCTGACTTTC. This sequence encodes CASSLAGAGANVLTF.

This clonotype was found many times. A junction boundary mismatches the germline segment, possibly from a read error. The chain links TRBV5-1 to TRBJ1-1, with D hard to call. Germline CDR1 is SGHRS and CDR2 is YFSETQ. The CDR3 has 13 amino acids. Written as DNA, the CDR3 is TGTGCCAGCAGCCTGGCCGTGGGGACTGAAGCTTTCTTT. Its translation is CASSLAVGTEAFF.

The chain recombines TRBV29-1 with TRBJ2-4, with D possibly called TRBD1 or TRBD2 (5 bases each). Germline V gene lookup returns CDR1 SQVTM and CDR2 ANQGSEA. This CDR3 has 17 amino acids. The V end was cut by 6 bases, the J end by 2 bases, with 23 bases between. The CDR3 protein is CSVGTGRFLGSKNIQYF. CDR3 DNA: TGCAGCGTAGGGACGGGAAGGTTTCTGGGATCCAAAAACATTCAGTACTTC. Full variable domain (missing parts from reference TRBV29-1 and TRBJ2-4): SAVISQKPSRDICQRGTSLTIQCQVDSQVTMMFWYRQQPGQSLTLIATANQGSEATYESGFVIDKFPISRPNLTFSTLTVSNMSPEDSSIYLCSVGTGRFLGSKNIQYFGAGTRLSVL.

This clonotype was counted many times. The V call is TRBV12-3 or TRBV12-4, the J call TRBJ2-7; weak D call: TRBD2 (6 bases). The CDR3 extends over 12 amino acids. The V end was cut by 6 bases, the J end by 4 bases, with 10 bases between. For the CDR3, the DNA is TGTGCCAGCAGGGGGGGAACTTACGAGCAGTACTTC. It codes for CASRGGTYEQYF.

The CDR3 coding sequence is TGCGCCAGCAGCGGACTCGGAGGGGGAAGTTACGAGCAGTACTTC. Translating it yields CASSGLGGGSYEQYF. The rearrangement joins TRBV5-1 to TRBJ2-7, with D perhaps given as TRBD1 or TRBD2 (6 bases each). Deletions cut 4 bases from V and 4 bases from J, with 18 bases between. This CDR3 has 15 amino acids. CDR1 and CDR2 from the germline V gene are SGHRS and YFSETQ.

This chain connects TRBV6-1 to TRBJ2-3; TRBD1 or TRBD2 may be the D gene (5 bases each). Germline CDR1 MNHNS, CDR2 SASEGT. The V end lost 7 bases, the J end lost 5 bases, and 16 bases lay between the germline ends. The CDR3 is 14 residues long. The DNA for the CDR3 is TGTGCCAGCACGTCTAGAGGGGTAGTAGATACGCAGTATTTT. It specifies CASTSRGVVDTQYF.

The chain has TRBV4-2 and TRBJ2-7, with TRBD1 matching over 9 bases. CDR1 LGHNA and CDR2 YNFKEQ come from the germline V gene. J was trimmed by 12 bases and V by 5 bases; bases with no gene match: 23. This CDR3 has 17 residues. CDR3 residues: CASSASPLRDRAPFRYF. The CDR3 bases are TGTGCCAGCAGCGCGAGCCCTCTCCGGGACAGGGCGCCATTTCGGTACTTC.

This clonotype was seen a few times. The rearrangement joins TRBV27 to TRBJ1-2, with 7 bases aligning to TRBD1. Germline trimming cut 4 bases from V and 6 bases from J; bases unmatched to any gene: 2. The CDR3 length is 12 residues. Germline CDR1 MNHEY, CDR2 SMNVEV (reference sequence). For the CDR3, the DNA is TGTGCCAGCAGTTCGACAGGGCATGGCTACACCTTC. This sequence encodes CASSSTGHGYTF.

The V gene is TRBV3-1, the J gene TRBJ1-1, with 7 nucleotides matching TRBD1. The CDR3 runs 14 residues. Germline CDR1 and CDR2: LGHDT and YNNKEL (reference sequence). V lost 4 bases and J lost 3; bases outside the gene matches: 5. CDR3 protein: CASSPHRGDTEAFF. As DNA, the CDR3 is TGTGCCAGCAGCCCCCACAGGGGAGACACTGAAGCTTTCTTT.

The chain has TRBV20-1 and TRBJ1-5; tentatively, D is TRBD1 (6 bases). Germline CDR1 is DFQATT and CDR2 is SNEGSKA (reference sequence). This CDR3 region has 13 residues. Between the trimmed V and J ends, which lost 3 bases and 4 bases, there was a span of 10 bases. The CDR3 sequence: CSASYRDNQPQHF. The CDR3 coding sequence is TGCAGTGCTAGTTACAGGGATAATCAGCCCCAGCATTTT.

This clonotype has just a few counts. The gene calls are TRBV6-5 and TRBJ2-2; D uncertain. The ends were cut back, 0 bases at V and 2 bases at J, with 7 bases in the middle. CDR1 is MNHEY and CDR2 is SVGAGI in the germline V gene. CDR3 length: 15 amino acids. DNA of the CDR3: TGTGCCAGCAGTTACTCCCTACGTAACACCGGGGAGCTGTTTTTT. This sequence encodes CASSYSLRNTGELFF.

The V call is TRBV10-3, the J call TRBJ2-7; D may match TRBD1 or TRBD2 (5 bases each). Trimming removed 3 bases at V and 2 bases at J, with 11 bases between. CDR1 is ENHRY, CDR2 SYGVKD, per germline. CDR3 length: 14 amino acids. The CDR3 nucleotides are TGTGCCATCAGTGATATGGGGGAAACCTACGAGCAGTACTTC. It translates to CAISDMGETYEQYF.

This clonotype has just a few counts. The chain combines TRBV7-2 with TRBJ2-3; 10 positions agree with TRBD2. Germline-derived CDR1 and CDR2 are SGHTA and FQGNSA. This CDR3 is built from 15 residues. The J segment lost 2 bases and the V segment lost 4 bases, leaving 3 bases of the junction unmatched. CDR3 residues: CASSSSGGFTDTQYF. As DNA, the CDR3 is TGTGCCAGCAGCTCTAGCGGGGGCTTCACAGATACGCAGTATTTT.

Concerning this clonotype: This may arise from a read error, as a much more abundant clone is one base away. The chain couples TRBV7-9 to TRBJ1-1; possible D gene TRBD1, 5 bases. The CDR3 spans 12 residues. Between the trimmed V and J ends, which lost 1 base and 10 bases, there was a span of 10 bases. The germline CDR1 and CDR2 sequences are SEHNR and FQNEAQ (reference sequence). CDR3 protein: CASSLGQPAAFF. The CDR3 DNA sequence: TGTGCCAGCAGCTTAGGACAGCCTGCAGCTTTCTTT.

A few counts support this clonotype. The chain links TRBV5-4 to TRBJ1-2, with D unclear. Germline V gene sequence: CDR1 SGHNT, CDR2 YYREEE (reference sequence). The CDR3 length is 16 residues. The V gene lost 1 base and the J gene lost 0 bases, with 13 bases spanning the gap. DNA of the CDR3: TGTGCCAGCAGCTTGATGCCGACCGACCCTAACTATGGCTACACCTTC. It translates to CASSLMPTDPNYGYTF.

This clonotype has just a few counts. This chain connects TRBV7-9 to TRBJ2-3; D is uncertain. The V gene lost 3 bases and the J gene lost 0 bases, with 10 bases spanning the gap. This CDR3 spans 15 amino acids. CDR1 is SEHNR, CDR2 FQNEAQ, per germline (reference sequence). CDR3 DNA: TGTGCCAGCAGCTTGAACCCGAGTAGCACAGATACGCAGTATTTT. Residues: CASSLNPSSTDTQYF.

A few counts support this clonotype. CDR3 residues: CSVNREGPRNTEAFF. The CDR3 DNA sequence: TGCAGCGTGAATCGGGAGGGACCCAGGAACACTGAAGCTTTCTTT. The chain combines TRBV29-1 with TRBJ1-1, with a possible D match to TRBD1 (5 bases). Germline assignment: CDR1 SQVTM and CDR2 ANQGSEA. There are 15 residues in the CDR3. Trimming took 6 bases from V and 1 from J, leaving 18 bases between them.

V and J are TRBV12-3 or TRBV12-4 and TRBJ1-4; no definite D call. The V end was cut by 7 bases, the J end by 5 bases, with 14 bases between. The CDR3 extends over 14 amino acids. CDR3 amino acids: CASNEGVSNEKLFF. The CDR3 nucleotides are TGTGCCAGCAATGAGGGAGTAAGCAATGAAAAACTGTTTTTT.

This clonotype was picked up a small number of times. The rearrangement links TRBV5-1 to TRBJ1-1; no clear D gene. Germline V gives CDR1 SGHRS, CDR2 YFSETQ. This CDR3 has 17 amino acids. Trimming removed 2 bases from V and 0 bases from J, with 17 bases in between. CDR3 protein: CASSFSKTLTMNTEAFF. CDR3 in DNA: TGCGCCAGCAGCTTCTCAAAGACCCTAACTATGAACACTGAAGCTTTCTTT.

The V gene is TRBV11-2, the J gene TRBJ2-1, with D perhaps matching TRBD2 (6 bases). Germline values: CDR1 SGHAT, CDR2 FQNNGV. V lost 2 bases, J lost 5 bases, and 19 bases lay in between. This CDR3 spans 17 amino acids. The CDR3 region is CASSLWGVMREDNEQFF. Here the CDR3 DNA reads TGTGCCAGCAGCTTATGGGGGGTAATGAGGGAGGACAATGAGCAGTTCTTC.

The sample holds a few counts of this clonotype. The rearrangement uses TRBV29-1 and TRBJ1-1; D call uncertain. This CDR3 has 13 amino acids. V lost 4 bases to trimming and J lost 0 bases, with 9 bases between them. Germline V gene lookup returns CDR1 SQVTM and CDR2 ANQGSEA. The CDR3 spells CSVVPVMNTEAFF. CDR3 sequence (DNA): TGCAGCGTTGTGCCCGTCATGAACACTGAAGCTTTCTTT.

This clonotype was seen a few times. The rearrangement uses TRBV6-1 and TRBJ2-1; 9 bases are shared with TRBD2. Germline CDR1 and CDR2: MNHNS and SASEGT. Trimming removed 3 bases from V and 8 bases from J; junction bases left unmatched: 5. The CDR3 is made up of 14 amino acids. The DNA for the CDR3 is TGTGCCAGCAGTGAGGCGGGAGGGCCAGATGAGCAGTTCTTC. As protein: CASSEAGGPDEQFF.

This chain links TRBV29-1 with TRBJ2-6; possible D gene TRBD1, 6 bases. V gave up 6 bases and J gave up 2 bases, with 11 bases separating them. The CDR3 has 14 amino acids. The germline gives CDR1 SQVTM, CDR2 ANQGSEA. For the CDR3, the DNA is TGCAGCGTATCTAGGGGGACTGGGGCCAACGTCCTGACTTTC. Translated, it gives CSVSRGTGANVLTF.